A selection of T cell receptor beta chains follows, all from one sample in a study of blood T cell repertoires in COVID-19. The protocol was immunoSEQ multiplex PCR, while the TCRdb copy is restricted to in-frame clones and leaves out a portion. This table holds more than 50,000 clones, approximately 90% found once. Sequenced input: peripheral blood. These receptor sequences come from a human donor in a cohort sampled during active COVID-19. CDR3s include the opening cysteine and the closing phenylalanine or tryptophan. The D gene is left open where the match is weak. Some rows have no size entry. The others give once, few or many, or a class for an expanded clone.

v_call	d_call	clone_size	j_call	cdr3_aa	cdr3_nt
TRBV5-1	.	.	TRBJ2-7	CASSLEAATSYEQYF	TGCGCCAGCAGCTTGGAGGCAGCGACCTCCTACGAGCAGTACTTC
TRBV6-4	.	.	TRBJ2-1	CASSDLGQNNNEQFF	TGTGCCAGCAGTGACCTGGGACAAAACAACAATGAGCAGTTCTTC
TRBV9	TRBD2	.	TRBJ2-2	CASSVATGLAANGRGGGELFF	TGTGCCAGCAGCGTCGCAACCGGACTAGCGGCGAATGGGAGGGGGGGCGGGGAGCTGTTTTTT
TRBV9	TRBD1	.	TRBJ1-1	CASSVSPRGLNTEAFF	TGTGCCAGCAGCGTATCCCCAAGGGGGCTGAACACTGAAGCTTTCTTT
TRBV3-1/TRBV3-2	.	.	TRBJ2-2	CASSQEARHRRMFF	TGTGCCAGCAGCCAAGAAGCGAGGCACCGGCGGATGTTTTTT
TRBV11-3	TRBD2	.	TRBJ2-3	CASRSAGTSRDTQYF	TGTGCCAGCAGAAGTGCCGGGACTAGCAGAGATACGCAGTATTTT
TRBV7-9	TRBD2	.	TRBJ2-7	CASSLGRRGTSDYEQYF	TGTGCCAGCAGCTTAGGGAGGCGTGGGACTAGCGACTACGAGCAGTACTTC
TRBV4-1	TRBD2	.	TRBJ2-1	CASSQTLAGGNEQFF	TGCGCCAGCAGCCAAACACTAGCGGGAGGCAATGAGCAGTTCTTC
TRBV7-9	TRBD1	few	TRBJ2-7	CASTVLQGRNEQYF	TGTGCCAGCACCGTTCTACAGGGGCGGAACGAGCAGTACTTC
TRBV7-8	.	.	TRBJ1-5	CASSLAVTASNQPQHF	TGTGCCAGCAGCTTAGCTGTAACAGCTAGCAATCAGCCCCAGCATTTT
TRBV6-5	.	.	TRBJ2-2	CASSQGGGHTGELFF	TGTGCCAGCAGTCAGGGAGGAGGTCACACCGGGGAGCTGTTTTTT
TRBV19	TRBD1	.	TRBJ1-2	CASSIGKGGDYGYTF	TGTGCCAGTAGTATCGGAAAAGGGGGCGACTATGGCTACACCTTC